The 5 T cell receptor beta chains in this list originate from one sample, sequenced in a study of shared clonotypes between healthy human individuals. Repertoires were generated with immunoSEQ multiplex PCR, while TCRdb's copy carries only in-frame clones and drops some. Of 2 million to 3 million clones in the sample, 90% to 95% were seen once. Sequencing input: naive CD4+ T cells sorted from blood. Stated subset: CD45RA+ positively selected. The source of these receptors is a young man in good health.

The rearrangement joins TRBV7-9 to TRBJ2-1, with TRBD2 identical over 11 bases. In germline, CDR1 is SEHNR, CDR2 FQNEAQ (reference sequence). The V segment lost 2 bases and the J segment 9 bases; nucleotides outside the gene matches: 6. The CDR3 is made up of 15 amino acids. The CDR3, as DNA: TGTGCCAGCAGCTTACTAACTAGCGGGAGATTTGAGCAGTTCTTC. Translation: CASSLLTSGRFEQFF.

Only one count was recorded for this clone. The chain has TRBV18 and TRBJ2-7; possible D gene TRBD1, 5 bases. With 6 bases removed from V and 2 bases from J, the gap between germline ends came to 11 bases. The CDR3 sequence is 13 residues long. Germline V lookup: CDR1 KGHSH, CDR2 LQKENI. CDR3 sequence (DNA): TGTGCCAGCTCGGGGCCGGAGACCTACGAGCAGTACTTC. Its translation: CASSGPETYEQYF.

The CDR3 here is CASSFPTGRRTEAFF. As DNA, the CDR3 is TGTGCCAGCAGTTTCCCGACAGGGAGGCGTACTGAAGCTTTCTTT. This chain joins TRBV28 and TRBJ1-1; TRBD1 agrees at 7 bases. V was clipped by 3 bases and J by 5 bases; unmatched bases: 9. CDR3 length: 15 residues. Germline V lookup: CDR1 MDHEN, CDR2 SYDVKM.

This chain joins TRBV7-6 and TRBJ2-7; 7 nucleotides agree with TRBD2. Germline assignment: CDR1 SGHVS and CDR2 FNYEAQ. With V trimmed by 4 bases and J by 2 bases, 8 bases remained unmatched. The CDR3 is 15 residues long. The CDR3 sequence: CASSSSVSGAYEQYF. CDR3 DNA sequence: TGTGCCAGCAGCTCCTCGGTCAGCGGGGCCTACGAGCAGTACTTC.

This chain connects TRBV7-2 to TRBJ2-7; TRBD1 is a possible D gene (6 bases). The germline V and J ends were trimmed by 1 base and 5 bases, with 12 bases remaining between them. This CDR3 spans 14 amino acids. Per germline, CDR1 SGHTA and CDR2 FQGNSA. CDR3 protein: CASSLVGTTNEQYF. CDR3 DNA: TGTGCCAGCAGCTTAGTAGGGACAACGAACGAGCAGTACTTC.